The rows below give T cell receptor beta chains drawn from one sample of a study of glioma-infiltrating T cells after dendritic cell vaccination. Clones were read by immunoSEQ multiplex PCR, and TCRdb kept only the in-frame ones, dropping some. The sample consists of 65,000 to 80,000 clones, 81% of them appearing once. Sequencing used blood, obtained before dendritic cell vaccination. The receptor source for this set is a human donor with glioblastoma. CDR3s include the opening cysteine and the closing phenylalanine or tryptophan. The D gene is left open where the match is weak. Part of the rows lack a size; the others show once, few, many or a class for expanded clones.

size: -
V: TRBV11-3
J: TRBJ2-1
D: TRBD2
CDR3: CASSTSGASSYNEQFF
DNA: TGTGCCAGCAGCACTAGCGGGGCGAGCTCCTACAATGAGCAGTTCTTC

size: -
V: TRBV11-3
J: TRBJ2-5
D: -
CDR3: CASSLDTQETQYF
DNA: TGTGCCAGCAGCTTAGACACTCAAGAGACCCAGTACTTC

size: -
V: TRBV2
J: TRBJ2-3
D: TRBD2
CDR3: CASSEALPREDGHTDTQYF
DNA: TGTGCCAGCAGTGAAGCCTTACCCCGGGAGGACGGCCACACAGATACGCAGTATTTT

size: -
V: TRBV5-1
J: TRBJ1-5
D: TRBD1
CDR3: CASSVGAGGDQPQHF
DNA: TGCGCCAGCAGCGTCGGGGCAGGGGGCGATCAGCCCCAGCATTTT

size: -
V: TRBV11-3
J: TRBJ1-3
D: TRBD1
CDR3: CASSEDRGAGNTIYF
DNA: TGTGCCAGCAGCGAGGACAGGGGTGCTGGAAACACCATATATTTT

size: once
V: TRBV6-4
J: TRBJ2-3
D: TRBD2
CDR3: CASSDGTSGSSTQYF
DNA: TGTGCCAGCAGTGACGGGACTAGCGGGTCGAGTACGCAGTATTTT

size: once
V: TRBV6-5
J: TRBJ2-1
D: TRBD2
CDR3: CASSYVGGVQFF
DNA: TGTGCCAGCAGTTACGTGGGGGGGGTGCAGTTCTTC

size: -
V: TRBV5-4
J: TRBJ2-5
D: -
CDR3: CASSTEGGARETQYF
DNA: TGTGCCAGCAGCACGGAGGGGGGGGCTAGAGAGACCCAGTACTTC

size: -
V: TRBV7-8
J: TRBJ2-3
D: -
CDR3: CASSLRLGAADTQYF
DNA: TGTGCCAGCAGCTTAAGACTAGGGGCCGCAGATACGCAGTATTTT

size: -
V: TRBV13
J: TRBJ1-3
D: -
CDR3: CASSHKRNTIYF
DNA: TGTGCCAGCAGTCACAAGAGGAACACCATATATTTT

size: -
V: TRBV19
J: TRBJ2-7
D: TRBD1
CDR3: CASSSTSGTGLSYEQYF
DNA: TGTGCCAGTAGTTCCACATCCGGGACAGGGCTCTCCTACGAGCAGTACTTC

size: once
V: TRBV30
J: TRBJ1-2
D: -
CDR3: CASTSPGNYYGYTF
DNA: TGTGCCTCAACCTCCCCGGGAAATTACTATGGCTACACCTTC

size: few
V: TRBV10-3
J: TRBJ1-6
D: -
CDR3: CAISSGIGDSPLHF
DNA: TGTGCCATCAGTTCAGGGATAGGGGATTCACCCCTCCACTTT

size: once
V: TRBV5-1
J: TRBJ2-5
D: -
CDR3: CASSFSQETQYF
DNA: TGCGCCAGCAGCTTTAGCCAAGAGACCCAGTACTTC

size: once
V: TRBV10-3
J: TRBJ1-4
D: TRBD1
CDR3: CAISSQGAGEKLFF
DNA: TGTGCCATCAGTTCACAGGGGGCTGGTGAAAAACTGTTTTTT

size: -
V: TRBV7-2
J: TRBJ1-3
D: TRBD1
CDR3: CASKRTGGESGNTIYF
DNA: TGTGCCAGCAAGCGTACAGGGGGCGAGTCTGGAAACACCATATATTTT

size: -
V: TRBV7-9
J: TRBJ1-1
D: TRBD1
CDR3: CASSSGQAPEAFF
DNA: TGTGCCAGCAGCTCCGGACAGGCGCCTGAAGCTTTCTTT

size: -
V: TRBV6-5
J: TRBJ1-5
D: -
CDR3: CASSRSVGNQPQHF
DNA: TGTGCCAGCAGCCGATCGGTGGGCAATCAGCCCCAGCATTTT

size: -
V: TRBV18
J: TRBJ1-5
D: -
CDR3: CASSPSTDDQPQHF
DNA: TGTGCCAGCTCACCCTCGACAGATGATCAGCCCCAGCATTTT

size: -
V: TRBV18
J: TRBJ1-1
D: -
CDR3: CASSPDTAEAFF
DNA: TGTGCCAGCTCACCCGACACCGCGGAAGCTTTCTTT

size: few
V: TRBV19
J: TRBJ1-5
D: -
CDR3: CASSIGQHSNQPQHF
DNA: TGTGCCAGTAGTATAGGACAACATAGCAATCAGCCCCAGCATTTT

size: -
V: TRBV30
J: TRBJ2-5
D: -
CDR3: CAYGTSQETQYF
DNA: TGTGCCTATGGGACTTCGCAAGAGACCCAGTACTTC

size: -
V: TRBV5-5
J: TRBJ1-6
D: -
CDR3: CASSPLVYNSPLHF
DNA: TGTGCCAGCAGCCCGCTAGTTTATAATTCACCCCTCCACTTT

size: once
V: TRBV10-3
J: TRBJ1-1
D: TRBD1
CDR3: CAISRDSENTEAFF
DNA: TGTGCCATCAGCCGGGACAGCGAGAACACTGAAGCTTTCTTT

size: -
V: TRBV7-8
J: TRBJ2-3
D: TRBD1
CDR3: CASSWSLGNRGDTQYF
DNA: TGTGCCAGCAGCTGGTCCCTCGGGAACAGGGGAGATACGCAGTATTTT

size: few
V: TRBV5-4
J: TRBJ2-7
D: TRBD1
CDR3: CASSLVLTGGTYEQYF
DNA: TGTGCCAGCAGCTTGGTTTTGACAGGGGGCACGTACGAGCAGTACTTC

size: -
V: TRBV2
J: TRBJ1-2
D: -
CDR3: CASTSRHPSYGYTF
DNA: TGTGCCAGCACTTCCCGACATCCCTCCTATGGCTACACCTTC

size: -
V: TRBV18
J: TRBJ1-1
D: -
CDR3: CASSSQAGDTEAFF
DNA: TGTGCCAGCTCCTCCCAGGCAGGGGACACTGAAGCTTTCTTT

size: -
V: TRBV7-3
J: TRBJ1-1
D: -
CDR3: CASSLSGSTEAFF
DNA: TGTGCCAGCAGCTTAAGCGGGAGCACTGAAGCTTTCTTT

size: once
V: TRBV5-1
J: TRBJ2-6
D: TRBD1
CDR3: CASSLGGTGLSGANVLTF
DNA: TGCGCCAGCAGCTTAGGAGGGACAGGCCTCTCTGGGGCCAACGTCCTGACTTTC

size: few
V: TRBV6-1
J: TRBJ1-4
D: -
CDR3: CASRGATGTEKLFF
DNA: TGTGCCAGCAGGGGAGCCACAGGGACTGAAAAACTGTTTTTT

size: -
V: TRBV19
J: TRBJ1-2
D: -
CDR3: CASSIEVSPTYLTF
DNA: TGTGCCAGTAGTATAGAGGTTTCACCAACTTATCTCACCTTC

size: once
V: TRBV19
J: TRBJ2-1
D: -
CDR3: CASSPQGSYNEQFF
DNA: TGTGCCAGTAGTCCCCAGGGGTCCTACAATGAGCAGTTCTTC

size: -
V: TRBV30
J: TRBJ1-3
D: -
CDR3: CAWSMTRSGNTIYF
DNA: TGTGCCTGGAGTATGACAAGATCTGGAAACACCATATATTTT

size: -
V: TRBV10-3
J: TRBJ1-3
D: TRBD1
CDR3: CAISASDRGVGNTIYF
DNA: TGTGCCATCAGTGCTTCGGACAGGGGCGTTGGAAACACCATATATTTT

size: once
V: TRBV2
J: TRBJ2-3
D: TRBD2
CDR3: CASSDGLAGGASTDTQYF
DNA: TGTGCCAGCAGTGACGGACTAGCGGGGGGGGCTAGCACAGATACGCAGTATTTT

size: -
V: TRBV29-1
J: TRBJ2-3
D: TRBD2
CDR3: CSAVPSGFTDTQYF
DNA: TGCAGCGCAGTCCCTAGCGGGTTCACAGATACGCAGTATTTT

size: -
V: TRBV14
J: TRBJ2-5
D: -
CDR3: CASSQRGPVTQETQYF
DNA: TGTGCCAGCAGCCAGAGAGGGCCGGTAACCCAAGAGACCCAGTACTTC

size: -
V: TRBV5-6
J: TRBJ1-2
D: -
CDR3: CASSRPGHFNYGYTF
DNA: TGTGCCAGCAGCAGACCGGGACACTTTAACTATGGCTACACCTTC

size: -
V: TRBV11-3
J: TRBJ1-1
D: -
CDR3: CASSLGGENTEAFF
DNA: TGTGCCAGCAGCTTGGGGGGGGAGAACACTGAAGCTTTCTTT